One sample yielded the 32 T cell receptor beta chains listed below, sequenced in a study of T cell repertoires in cytomegalovirus infection. TCRdb reprocessed the reads via MiXCR and lists one record per CDR3 protein. The sample records 490,000 or so distinct CDR3 sequences, approximately 10% being singletons. Material: PBMCs. These receptors all stem from a human donor in good health (CMV status not recorded). Some clones in this sample may be carry-over from other donors' samples.

This clonotype showed up many times. The CDR3 protein is CASSLDITLDYGYTF. CDR3 DNA sequence: TGTGCCAGCAGTTTAGACATTACCCTAGACTATGGCTACACCTTC. The rearrangement joins TRBV12-3 or TRBV12-4 to TRBJ1-2; D remains unclear. The CDR3 runs 15 residues. V was trimmed by 1 base and J by 3 bases, leaving 12 bases between them.

This clonotype was observed at least ten times. This chain connects TRBV7-3 to TRBJ2-1; possible D gene TRBD1, 6 bases. Between the trimmed V and J ends, which lost 6 bases and 3 bases, there was a span of 12 bases. Germline CDR1 reads SGHTA; CDR2 reads FQGTGA. CDR3 size: 14 residues. The CDR3 DNA is TGTGCCAGCAGTCCACAGGGAAACTACAATGAGCAGTTCTTC. Protein product: CASSPQGNYNEQFF.

This clonotype was found many times. The chain recombines TRBV6-1 with TRBJ1-2; the D gene is possibly TRBD1 (5 bases). Germline V gene lookup returns CDR1 MNHNS and CDR2 SASEGT. The CDR3 is 15 amino acids. V dropped 1 base and J dropped 3 bases, with 12 bases sitting between them. CDR3 nucleotide sequence: TGTGCCAGCAGTGAAGGACACGGGGGAGACTATGGCTACACCTTC. The encoded protein is CASSEGHGGDYGYTF.

There are a few counts of this clonotype. The chain joins TRBV5-1 to TRBJ2-4; the match to TRBD1 covers 9 bases. Germline loops: CDR1 SGHRS, CDR2 YFSETQ. CDR3 length: 17 residues. V lost 3 bases, J lost 2 bases, and 9 bases stayed unmatched. CDR3 loop: CASSSPTGGWPKNIQYF. CDR3 DNA sequence: TGCGCCAGCAGCTCACCCACAGGGGGCTGGCCCAAAAACATTCAGTACTTC.

This clonotype was detected ten times or more. V is TRBV15 and J is TRBJ1-4, with 7 bases aligning to TRBD1. The germline V gene has CDR1 LNHNV and CDR2 YYDKDF (reference sequence). V shed 0 bases, J shed 8 bases, and the junction held 6 bases outside the gene matches. The CDR3 sequence is 15 residues long. The CDR3 here is CATSRDKGAREKLFF. DNA for the CDR3: TGTGCCACCAGCAGAGATAAGGGGGCCAGGGAAAAACTGTTTTTT.

This clonotype was seen only a few times. V gene TRBV29-1 combines with J gene TRBJ1-2; 9 bases align to TRBD1. Trimming at V came to 6 bases and at J to 5 bases, leaving 4 bases not matched to a gene. CDR1 is SQVTM and CDR2 is ANQGSEA in the germline V gene. The CDR3 extends over 12 amino acids. CDR3 sequence (DNA): TGCAGCGTCACGGACAGGGGATATGGCTACACCTTC. Translation gives CSVTDRGYGYTF. The variable domain in full, completed from reference TRBV29-1 and TRBJ1-2, reads SAVISQKPSRDICQRGTSLTIQCQVDSQVTMMFWYRQQPGQSLTLIATANQGSEATYESGFVIDKFPISRPNLTFSTLTVSNMSPEDSSIYLCSVTDRGYGYTFGSGTRLTVV.

This clonotype has a count of ten or more. The V and J genes are TRBV12-3 or TRBV12-4 and TRBJ2-7; 8 bases agree with TRBD1. V lost 6 bases to trimming and J lost 2 bases; unmatched junction nucleotides: 21. The CDR3 runs to 19 residues. The CDR3 protein is CASSHPRQGPIPHPYEQYF. CDR3 DNA: TGTGCCAGCAGCCACCCTAGACAGGGGCCGATTCCTCACCCCTACGAGCAGTACTTC.

This clonotype was detected many times. The gene calls are TRBV20-1 and TRBJ2-1; 10 positions agree with TRBD2. CDR1 DFQATT and CDR2 SNEGSKA come from the germline V gene (reference sequence). The CDR3 consists of 15 residues. J gave up 5 bases and V 4 bases, and 8 bases lay outside the gene matches. CDR3 residues: CSATLAGASHNEQFF. Here the CDR3 DNA reads TGCAGTGCTACCCTAGCGGGAGCATCTCACAATGAGCAGTTCTTC.

This clonotype appeared a few times. The chain couples TRBV24-1 to TRBJ2-2; TRBD2 matches 12 bases. The CDR3 totals 16 residues. Trimming removed 3 bases from V and 5 bases from J; junction bases left unmatched: 3. CDR1 and CDR2 from the germline V gene are KGHDR and SFDVKD. The CDR3 coding sequence is TGTGCCACCAGTGATCCGACTAGCGGGAGTACCGGGGAGCTGTTTTTT. Amino acids: CATSDPTSGSTGELFF.

Note on this clonotype: Given a much more abundant clone one base away, this may be a read error. The conserved phenylalanine or tryptophan normally closing the CDR3 is absent here, so this likely arose from a read error. This chain connects TRBV2 to TRBJ2-1; D not certain. The CDR3 consists of 14 residues. The germline gives CDR1 SNHLY, CDR2 FYNNEI. V gave up 6 bases and J gave up 5 bases, with 14 bases separating them. The chain's CDR3 is CASSGRLGNNEQFS. The CDR3 region has the DNA TGTGCCAGCAGCGGTCGCCTGGGAAACAATGAGCAGTTCTCC.

This clonotype occurred many times. V and J are TRBV3-1 and TRBJ2-1; D may be TRBD2 (5 bases). V gave up 6 bases and J gave up 2 bases, with 17 bases separating them. Germline lookup yields CDR1 LGHDT and CDR2 YNNKEL (reference sequence). The CDR3 sequence is 16 residues long. The CDR3 loop is CASSPGLGSAYNEQFF. CDR3 DNA sequence: TGTGCCAGCAGTCCAGGCTTGGGGAGCGCCTACAATGAGCAGTTCTTC.

The CDR3 sequence: CASRTDRGMYQETQYF. Written as DNA, the CDR3 is TGTGCCAGCAGAACAGACAGGGGAATGTACCAAGAGACCCAGTACTTC. The genes are TRBV5-6 and TRBJ2-5, with 8 bases aligning to TRBD1. The V gene end was trimmed by 5 bases and the J gene end by 0 bases; junction bases not matched to a gene: 9. CDR1 SGHDT and CDR2 YYEEEE come from the germline V gene. This CDR3 has 16 residues. Using reference TRBV5-6 and TRBJ2-5 for the parts outside the CDR3, the full variable domain is DAGVTQSPTHLIKTRGQQVTLRCSPKSGHDTVSWYQQALGQGPQFIFQYYEEEERQRGNFPDRFSGHQFPNYSSELNVNALLLGDSALYLCASRTDRGMYQETQYFGPGTRLLVL.

This clonotype came up a few times. This chain uses TRBV20-1 with TRBJ2-2; 9 bases are shared with TRBD2. V was clipped by 2 bases and J by 7 bases; unmatched bases: 14. The CDR3 length is 17 residues. Germline loops: CDR1 DFQATT, CDR2 SNEGSKA (reference sequence). CDR3 sequence reads: CSARSGLAGWSGGELFF. The CDR3 DNA reads TGCAGTGCTAGAAGTGGGCTAGCGGGATGGAGCGGCGGGGAGCTGTTTTTT.

This clonotype occurred many times. The chain uses TRBV27 and TRBJ1-2; the D is unclear. The CDR3 length is 15 residues. CDR1 is MNHEY and CDR2 is SMNVEV in the germline V gene (reference sequence). V lost 3 bases, J lost 2 bases, and 13 bases lay in between. The CDR3 region is CASSLGPDGNYGYTF. CDR3 in DNA: TGTGCCAGCAGTTTGGGCCCCGACGGGAACTATGGCTACACCTTC.

This clonotype showed up just a few times. The CDR3 spells CACFRGLLNYGYTF. CDR3 bases: TGTGCCTGCTTTAGAGGGCTGTTGAACTATGGCTACACCTTC. The chain employs TRBV30 and TRBJ1-2, with unresolved D. Trimming shortened V by 6 bases and J by 2 bases, and 16 bases separated the two germline ends. CDR1 is GTSNPN, CDR2 SVGIG, per germline (reference sequence). The length of the CDR3 is 14 residues.

This clonotype occurred many times. This chain connects TRBV7-8 to TRBJ2-3; D is possibly TRBD1 (6 bases). CDR3 length: 15 residues. The germline V and J ends were trimmed by 5 bases and 5 bases, with 17 bases remaining between them. CDR1 and CDR2 from the germline V gene are SGHVS and FQNEAQ. This CDR3 is CASSLRVPRGDTQYF. For the CDR3, the DNA is TGTGCCAGCAGCCTCCGGGTCCCCAGGGGAGATACGCAGTATTTT.

The rearrangement uses TRBV29-1 and TRBJ1-5, with 10 bases lining up with TRBD1. The CDR3 length is 14 residues. The ends lost 6 bases at V and 3 bases at J; junction bases unmatched: 5. From germline, CDR1 is SQVTM and CDR2 ANQGSEA. The CDR3 loop is CSVATGGYNQPQHF. DNA for the CDR3: TGCAGCGTAGCGACAGGGGGCTACAATCAGCCCCAGCATTTT.

This clonotype was observed many times. This sequence joins TRBV14 and TRBJ1-4; D remains unclear. Trimming took off 1 base at V and 4 bases at J, with 7 bases between the two ends. The CDR3 runs 14 residues. CDR1 is SGHDN and CDR2 is FVKESK in the germline V gene. The CDR3 here is CASSQGRINEKLFF. The CDR3 DNA is TGTGCCAGCAGCCAAGGCAGGATTAATGAAAAACTGTTTTTT.

The chain joins TRBV19 to TRBJ2-1; 16 bases are a match to TRBD2. V lost 5 bases, J lost 9 bases, and 7 bases stayed unmatched. The V gene's germline CDR1 is LNHDA and CDR2 SQIVND (reference sequence). This CDR3 region has 16 residues. The CDR3 spells CASSWGLAGGSGEQFF. The CDR3 DNA sequence: TGTGCCAGTAGTTGGGGACTAGCGGGAGGGTCGGGTGAGCAGTTCTTC.

This clonotype was counted only a few times. J is TRBJ2-1 and V is TRBV6-6, with TRBD1 as a possible D gene (5 bases). The germline V gene encodes CDR1 MNHNY and CDR2 SVGAGI (reference sequence). Trimming stripped 5 bases from V and 0 bases from J, with 11 bases between. This CDR3 region has 15 residues. The CDR3, as DNA: TGTGCCAGCAGTGTGACAGTTAGCTCCTACAATGAGCAGTTCTTC. It is translated as CASSVTVSSYNEQFF.

This clonotype was detected a few times. The CDR3 is CASSRPPRTEAFF. In DNA form, the CDR3 reads TGCGCCAGCAGTCGACCGCCCCGCACTGAAGCTTTCTTT. The chain links TRBV5-1 to TRBJ1-1; D is unresolved. Per germline, CDR1 SGHRS and CDR2 YFSETQ. The CDR3 is 13 residues long. Deletions cut 5 bases from V and 4 bases from J, with 12 bases between.

This clonotype was counted many times. The chain couples TRBV28 to TRBJ1-1; 12 bases align to TRBD1. The V gene end was trimmed by 5 bases and the J gene end by 1 base; junction bases not matched to a gene: 2. The germline gives CDR1 MDHEN, CDR2 SYDVKM. This CDR3 spans 15 amino acids. The CDR3 sequence is CASSGDRGPNTEAFF. In DNA, the CDR3 is TGTGCCAGCAGTGGGGACAGGGGGCCGAACACTGAAGCTTTCTTT.

This clonotype was detected only once. This rearrangement joins TRBV28 to TRBJ2-5; unclear D gene. Germline CDR1 is MDHEN and CDR2 is SYDVKM. V shed 2 bases and J shed 5 bases, with 9 bases lying between them. This CDR3 is 13 amino acids long. The CDR3 here is CASSLKSPETQYF. CDR3 sequence (DNA): TGTGCCAGCAGTTTAAAGTCCCCGGAGACCCAGTACTTC. The entire variable domain, with the rest obtained from reference TRBV28 and TRBJ2-5, is as follows: DVKVTQSSRYLVKRTGEKVFLECVQDMDHENMFWYRQDPGLGLRLIYFSYDVKMKEKGDIPEGYSVSREKKERFSLILESASTNQTSMYLCASSLKSPETQYFGPGTRLLVL.

This clonotype came up a few times. The gene calls are TRBV19 and TRBJ2-5; TRBD1 might be the D (5 bases). The CDR3 spans 15 residues. The V and J ends lost 5 bases and 5 bases respectively, with 18 bases between them. Germline-derived CDR1 and CDR2 are LNHDA and SQIVND (reference sequence). The DNA for the CDR3 is TGTGCCAGTAGTGTTGTCTCAGGGCCAGGCGAGACCCAGTACTTC. Protein: CASSVVSGPGETQYF.

This clonotype occurred a few times. The rearrangement links TRBV14 to TRBJ2-5; TRBD1 might be the D (6 bases). Germline assignment: CDR1 SGHDN and CDR2 FVKESK. This CDR3 is 15 amino acids long. V lost 0 bases and J lost 5, with 13 bases in between. CDR3 sequence: CASSQDLGGGETQYF. The CDR3, as DNA: TGTGCCAGCAGCCAAGATCTTGGGGGCGGCGAGACCCAGTACTTC.

As for this clonotype: A much larger clonotype is one base distant, so this may be a read error. V gene TRBV11-2 combines with J gene TRBJ1-1; D might be TRBD1 (5 bases). The CDR3 length is 15 residues. Germline CDR1 is SGHAT and CDR2 is FQNNGV. The V gene lost 7 bases and the J gene lost 6 bases, with 21 bases spanning the gap. Written as DNA, the CDR3 is TGTGCCAGCATAAGCAGGGTGAACACGTTTGCTGAAGCTTTCTTT. Protein: CASISRVNTFAEAFF.

This clonotype was detected ten times or more. The J gene is TRBJ2-5, the V gene TRBV5-1; no reliable D call. With 5 bases removed from V and 3 bases from J, the gap between germline ends came to 11 bases. Germline values: CDR1 SGHRS, CDR2 YFSETQ. The CDR3 contains 13 residues. CDR3 in DNA: TGCGCCAGCAGAAAAGCCAGCGAAGAGACCCAGTACTTC. This encodes CASRKASEETQYF. Variable domain in full (rest from reference TRBV5-1 and TRBJ2-5): KAGVTQTPRYLIKTRGQQVTLSCSPISGHRSVSWYQQTPGQGLQFLFEYFSETQRNKGNFPGRFSGRQFSNSRSEMNVSTLELGDSALYLCASRKASEETQYFGPGTRLLVL.

This clonotype was observed at least ten times. The chain uses TRBV6-1 and TRBJ1-2; maybe TRBD1 (5 bases). This CDR3 is built from 15 residues. V was clipped by 3 bases and J by 6 bases, with 17 bases between them. The V gene's germline CDR1 is MNHNS and CDR2 SASEGT. CDR3 sequence: CASSDPTTGRNGYTF. CDR3 nucleotide sequence: TGTGCCAGCAGTGATCCTACCACGGGGCGAAATGGCTACACCTTC.

This clonotype was observed many times. The V and J genes are TRBV12-3 or TRBV12-4 and TRBJ2-1, with D unresolved. This CDR3 is built from 13 residues. The germline V and J ends were trimmed by 2 bases and 7 bases, with 9 bases remaining between them. CDR3 coding DNA: TGTGCCAGCAGTTTAAAGGTAGGGAATGAGCAGTTCTTC. It codes for CASSLKVGNEQFF.

This clonotype was detected only a few times. In nucleotides, the CDR3 is TGCAGTGCTAGTAAGGCGGGAGAGGGAGAGACCCAGTACTTC. Encoded protein: CSASKAGEGETQYF. V and J are TRBV20-1 and TRBJ2-5, with TRBD2 matching over 7 bases. Germline V gene sequence: CDR1 DFQATT, CDR2 SNEGSKA (reference sequence). This CDR3 is 14 amino acids long. Trimming cost V 3 bases and J 4 bases; bases outside gene matches: 8.

This clonotype was found many times. J is TRBJ1-4 and V is TRBV4-1; D is unresolved. Germline CDR1 and CDR2: MGHRA and YSYEKL. With 7 bases removed from V and 7 bases from J, the gap between germline ends came to 13 bases. The length of the CDR3 is 13 residues. The CDR3 protein is CASTLRRGEKLFF. The CDR3 DNA follows: TGCGCCAGCACCCTAAGACGGGGTGAAAAACTGTTTTTT.

This clonotype was observed a handful of times. The V gene is TRBV2, the J gene TRBJ2-3, with 11 nucleotides matching TRBD1. J gave up 3 bases and V 10 bases, and 6 bases lay outside the gene matches. From germline, CDR1 is SNHLY and CDR2 FYNNEI. The CDR3 runs 14 residues. The CDR3 DNA sequence: TGTGCCATCCGGGGACAGGGGGGGACAGATACGCAGTATTTT. This codes for CAIRGQGGTDTQYF.